This T cell receptor (beta chain) was recovered during a study of blood T cell repertoires in COVID-19. About the research overall: COVID-19 samples collected from the United States, Italy and Spain covered acute and convalescent phases. T cells, B-cell-depleted T cells, or PBMCs supplied cDNA or gDNA.

How the authors handled the data: Researchers report that nucleated cell counts were estimated from reference gene primer amplification. The table came from immunoSEQ multiplex PCR; TCRdb's copy has only in-frame clones and leaves some out. V and J calls plus clone size are reproduced from that table; the DNA served to infer D and trimming. The data contain 150,000 to 200,000 clones, 80% to 90% of them seen just once; the ten biggest clones take up roughly 19%. Germline V gene data show CDR1 as SGHRS and CDR2 as YFSETQ. The CDR3 runs 17 residues. Trimming removed 2 bases from V and 0 bases from J; junction bases left unmatched: 4.

The receptor was derived from a woman older than 75 with acute or convalescent COVID-19. The gene calls are TRBV5-1 and TRBJ2-6; 8 nucleotides agree with TRBD1. The sample was peripheral blood. The CDR3 bases are TGCGCCAGCAGCTTAAGGACAGGGCGCTCTGGGGCCAACGTCCTGACTTTC. Amino acid sequence: CASSLRTGRSGANVLTF.